This is a list of T cell receptor beta chains from one sample in a study of shared clonotypes between healthy human individuals. Sequenced by immunoSEQ multiplex PCR; TCRdb stores in-frame clones only, minus some. The table lists millions of clones, 90% to 95% of them singletons. Material: naive CD4+ T cells from PBMCs. The receptor set was obtained from a man younger than 35 in good health. Some clones in this sample may be carry-over from other donors' samples. CDR3s include the opening cysteine and the closing phenylalanine or tryptophan. A D gene is named only where the DNA matches it firmly. A clone size is listed for some rows: how often the clone was seen (once, few, many), or a class if it is expanded.

TRBV25-1	.	.	TRBJ1-4	CASSALQSATNEKLFF	TGTGCCAGCAGTGCCCTCCAGAGCGCAACTAATGAAAAACTGTTTTTT
TRBV15	.	.	TRBJ2-5	CATGMGLGQETQYF	TGTGCCACCGGGATGGGTTTAGGGCAAGAGACCCAGTACTTC
TRBV5-4	.	.	TRBJ1-4	CASSLDYGGTNEKLFF	TGTGCCAGCAGCTTGGATTATGGGGGGACTAATGAAAAACTGTTTTTT
TRBV4-2	.	.	TRBJ2-7	CASSQDRGRARSYEQYF	TGTGCCAGCAGCCAAGATCGAGGACGGGCCCGATCCTACGAGCAGTACTTC
TRBV7-2	.	once	TRBJ2-5	CASSLVRETQYF	TGTGCCAGCAGCTTAGTTCGTGAGACCCAGTACTTC
TRBV18	.	.	TRBJ1-2	CASSPLVAEGYTF	TGTGCCAGCTCACCGCTTGTCGCCGAAGGCTACACCTTC
TRBV6-5	.	once	TRBJ2-7	CASSPFRGGSYEQYF	TGTGCCAGCAGTCCCTTTAGGGGGGGCTCCTACGAGCAGTACTTC
TRBV4-2	.	.	TRBJ2-7	CASSPPNPALGEQYF	TGTGCCAGCAGCCCGCCCAATCCGGCCCTCGGGGAGCAGTACTTC
TRBV25-1	.	.	TRBJ2-7	CASSESGALEQYF	TGTGCCAGCAGTGAATCGGGGGCCCTCGAGCAGTACTTC
TRBV10-3	.	.	TRBJ2-5	CAISQQETQYF	TGTGCCATCAGTCAACAAGAGACCCAGTACTTC
TRBV19	.	.	TRBJ1-5	CASRMGRVGGNQPQHF	TGTGCCAGTAGAATGGGACGGGTTGGGGGCAATCAGCCCCAGCATTTT
TRBV6-1	.	.	TRBJ2-1	CASSDPRGRGQFDEQFF	TGTGCCAGCAGTGACCCAAGGGGGAGGGGGCAATTCGATGAGCAGTTCTTC
TRBV11-2	.	.	TRBJ2-3	CASSLRGASAGADTQYF	TGTGCCAGCAGCTTAAGGGGGGCATCGGCGGGAGCAGATACGCAGTATTTT
TRBV7-2	.	.	TRBJ1-1	CASSPRRGGSTEAFF	TGTGCCAGCAGCCCGAGGAGAGGGGGGTCTACTGAAGCTTTCTTT
TRBV6-5	.	.	TRBJ1-1	CASSYQPGTWDGEAFF	TGTGCCAGCAGTTACCAACCAGGGACCTGGGACGGTGAAGCTTTCTTT
TRBV11-1	.	.	TRBJ2-2	CASSLIGETGELFF	TGTGCCAGCAGCTTAATTGGGGAGACCGGGGAGCTGTTTTTT
TRBV5-1	TRBD1	.	TRBJ2-1	CASSLQRQGGNNEQFF	TGCGCCAGCAGCTTGCAGAGACAGGGGGGCAACAATGAGCAGTTCTTC
TRBV5-1	.	.	TRBJ1-1	CASSLGQSNTEAFF	TGCGCCAGCAGCCTTGGACAGTCGAACACTGAAGCTTTCTTT
TRBV5-5	TRBD1	.	TRBJ1-5	CASSLGTGGPQHF	TGTGCCAGCAGCTTGGGCACAGGGGGGCCCCAGCATTTT
TRBV9	.	once	TRBJ1-1	CASSPSGGTNTEAFF	TGTGCCAGCAGCCCCTCGGGGGGCACGAACACTGAAGCTTTCTTT
TRBV7-2	.	.	TRBJ1-4	CASSSRRDGGEKLFF	TGTGCCAGCAGCTCCCGCCGGGACGGGGGTGAAAAACTGTTTTTT
TRBV18	TRBD1	.	TRBJ2-5	CASSWDRQETQYF	TGTGCCAGCTCTTGGGACAGGCAAGAGACCCAGTACTTC
TRBV19	.	.	TRBJ1-4	CASSMWGENEKLFF	TGTGCCAGTAGTATGTGGGGGGAGAATGAAAAACTGTTTTTT
TRBV29-1	TRBD2	.	TRBJ2-1	CSVTGTSGYNEQFF	TGCAGCGTCACCGGGACTAGCGGCTACAATGAGCAGTTCTTC
TRBV28	.	.	TRBJ2-3	CASREDSAGTDTQYF	TGTGCCAGCAGGGAGGATAGCGCGGGCACAGATACGCAGTATTTT
TRBV6-6	.	.	TRBJ1-3	CASSYSQGGNTIYF	TGTGCCAGCAGTTACTCGCAGGGGGGAAACACCATATATTTT
TRBV5-4	.	.	TRBJ2-7	CASSPDSRYRYEQYF	TGTGCCAGCAGCCCGGACTCAAGGTATCGCTACGAGCAGTACTTC
TRBV7-9	.	.	TRBJ1-2	CASSLLPGRERNYGYTF	TGTGCCAGCAGCCTGCTACCGGGAAGGGAAAGAAACTATGGCTACACCTTC
TRBV15	.	.	TRBJ1-1	CATSRASRQLNTEAFF	TGTGCCACCAGCAGAGCCAGTCGACAGTTAAACACTGAAGCTTTCTTT
TRBV4-3	.	.	TRBJ2-7	CASSQAGRSQQYF	TGCGCCAGCAGCCAAGCGGGCAGGTCTCAGCAGTACTTC
TRBV30	TRBD1	.	TRBJ1-2	CAWSPWGTDNYGYTF	TGTGCCTGGAGTCCCTGGGGGACAGATAACTATGGCTACACCTTC
TRBV4-1	.	once	TRBJ2-3	CASSQIGWVDF	TGCGCCAGCAGCCAGATAGGGTGGGTCGATTTT
TRBV7-8	TRBD2	.	TRBJ2-7	CASSPLGGRSHYEQYF	TGTGCCAGCAGCCCACTCGGCGGGAGGTCCCACTACGAGCAGTACTTC
TRBV4-2	.	.	TRBJ1-1	CASSQFSNTEAFF	TGTGCCAGCAGCCAATTTTCTAACACTGAAGCTTTCTTT
TRBV21-1	.	.	TRBJ2-7	CASSTGFEVGYF	TGTGCCAGCAGCACCGGTTTCGAAGTCGGGTACTTC
TRBV9	.	.	TRBJ1-1	CASSGNRNTEAFF	TGTGCCAGCAGCGGAAACAGGAACACTGAAGCTTTCTTT
TRBV2	.	.	TRBJ2-3	CASSGAGVRGDTQYF	TGTGCCAGCAGTGGGGCAGGGGTTAGAGGAGATACGCAGTATTTT
TRBV28	.	.	TRBJ2-7	CASSLSGTASYEQYF	TGTGCCAGCAGTTTATCAGGGACGGCATCCTACGAGCAGTACTTC
TRBV9	.	.	TRBJ1-2	CASSDQPESTYGYTF	TGTGCCAGCAGCGACCAACCGGAGTCAACATATGGCTACACCTTC
TRBV27	TRBD2	.	TRBJ2-3	CASSVSGTSGFTDTQYF	TGTGCCAGCAGTGTATCCGGGACTAGCGGGTTCACAGATACGCAGTATTTT
TRBV7-3	TRBD1	.	TRBJ1-1	CASSSNLPGQMNTEAFF	TGTGCCAGCAGCTCAAACCTCCCGGGACAGATGAACACTGAAGCTTTCTTT
TRBV18	TRBD1	.	TRBJ1-2	CASFLDRADNYGYTF	TGTGCCAGCTTCCTGGACAGGGCCGATAACTATGGCTACACCTTC
TRBV28	.	few	TRBJ1-1	CASSSQTLGTTEAFF	TGTGCCAGCAGTTCCCAGACACTTGGGACCACTGAAGCTTTCTTT
TRBV18	TRBD2	.	TRBJ2-1	CASSPGLAQNNEQFF	TGTGCCAGCTCACCGGGACTAGCTCAGAACAATGAGCAGTTCTTC
TRBV5-4	TRBD2	.	TRBJ2-5	CASSYPLAGGEETQYF	TGTGCCAGCAGCTACCCTCTAGCGGGAGGAGAGGAGACCCAGTACTTC
TRBV25-1	.	.	TRBJ2-7	CASTPPGPTGDEQYF	TGTGCCAGCACCCCCCCAGGCCCCACGGGAGATGAGCAGTACTTC
TRBV5-1	TRBD2	once	TRBJ2-7	CASSFPSGRAEQYF	TGCGCCAGCAGCTTCCCTAGCGGGAGGGCCGAGCAGTACTTC
TRBV9	TRBD2	.	TRBJ2-7	CASSVETSATYEQYF	TGTGCCAGCAGCGTAGAGACTAGCGCTACCTACGAGCAGTACTTC
TRBV5-1	.	.	TRBJ2-5	CASSLSAETQYF	TGCGCCAGCAGCTTGAGCGCGGAGACCCAGTACTTC
TRBV30	.	.	TRBJ2-2	CAWRENTGELFF	TGTGCCTGGAGAGAAAACACCGGGGAGCTGTTTTTT
TRBV6-5	TRBD1	.	TRBJ1-3	CASRRTGVGNTIYF	TGTGCCAGCAGGAGGACAGGGGTTGGAAACACCATATATTTT
TRBV30	.	.	TRBJ2-7	CAWRHPGAATYEQYF	TGTGCCTGGAGACACCCCGGGGCCGCTACCTACGAGCAGTACTTC
TRBV9	.	.	TRBJ1-3	CASSVGGGAYSGNTIYF	TGTGCCAGCAGCGTAGGCGGGGGGGCCTATTCTGGAAACACCATATATTTT
TRBV5-1	.	.	TRBJ1-3	CASSLEGLYSGNTIYF	TGCGCCAGCAGCTTGGAGGGTCTTTACTCTGGAAACACCATATATTTT
TRBV2	.	.	TRBJ2-7	CAGGTFRDEQYF	TGTGCCGGGGGGACTTTTCGAGACGAGCAGTACTTC
TRBV7-3	.	.	TRBJ2-1	CASSLARSNEQFF	TGTGCCAGCAGCTTAGCTCGCAGCAATGAGCAGTTCTTC
TRBV6-6	.	.	TRBJ1-6	CASSTTGSEGFSPLHF	TGTGCCAGCAGTACCACAGGGTCCGAGGGGTTCTCACCCCTCCACTTT
TRBV7-2	.	.	TRBJ1-4	CASSFTTTNEKLFF	TGTGCCAGCAGCTTTACGACAACTAATGAAAAACTGTTTTTT